This T cell receptor (beta chain) was identified in a study of blood T cell repertoires in COVID-19. Looking at the study overall: The analysed material was cDNA or gDNA that came from T cells, B-cell-depleted T cells, or PBMCs.

CDR3 length: 14 amino acids. Germline values: CDR1 MDHEN, CDR2 SYDVKM. V lost 4 bases and J lost 2; bases outside the gene matches: 5. The table came from immunoSEQ multiplex PCR; TCRdb's copy has only in-frame clones and leaves some out. The sample holds around 240,000 clones, 75% to 90% seen once. Participants had their cohort set by participant-reported clinical history. No more than 2 weeks before study entry, exposed participants had met a case of COVID-19. This receptor was identified in a man aged 50 to 60 who had been exposed to COVID-19. The chain carries TRBV28 and TRBJ2-7; 7 bases fit TRBD1. Sequenced material: PBMCs or T cells enriched from blood (not recorded which). The CDR3 loop reads CASSSGGVTYEQYF. The CDR3 nucleotides read TGTGCCAGCAGTTCAGGGGGAGTTACCTACGAGCAGTACTTC.